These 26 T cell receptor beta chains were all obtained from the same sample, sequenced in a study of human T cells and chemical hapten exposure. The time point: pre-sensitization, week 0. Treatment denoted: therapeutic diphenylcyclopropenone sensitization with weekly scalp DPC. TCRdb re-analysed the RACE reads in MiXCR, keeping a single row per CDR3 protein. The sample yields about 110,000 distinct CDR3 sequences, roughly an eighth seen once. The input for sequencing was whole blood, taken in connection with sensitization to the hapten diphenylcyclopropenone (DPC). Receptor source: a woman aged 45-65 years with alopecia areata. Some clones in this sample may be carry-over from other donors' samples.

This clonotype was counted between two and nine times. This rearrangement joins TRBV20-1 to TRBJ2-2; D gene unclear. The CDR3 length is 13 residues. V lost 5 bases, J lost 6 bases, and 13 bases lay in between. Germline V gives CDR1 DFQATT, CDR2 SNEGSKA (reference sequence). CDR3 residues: CSARSQDAGELFF. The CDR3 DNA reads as TGCAGTGCTCGCAGTCAAGACGCCGGGGAGCTGTTTTTT.

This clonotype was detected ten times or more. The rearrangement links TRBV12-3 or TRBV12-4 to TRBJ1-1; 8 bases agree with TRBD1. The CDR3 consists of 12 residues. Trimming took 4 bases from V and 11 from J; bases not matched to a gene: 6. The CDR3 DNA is TGTGCCAGCAGTTCGGACAGGGTGTGGGCTTTCTTT. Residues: CASSSDRVWAFF.

CDR3 sequence: CASSLAREGPDTQYF. The CDR3 coding sequence is TGTGCCAGCAGCTTAGCACGGGAGGGCCCAGATACGCAGTATTTT. The V gene is TRBV7-9, the J gene TRBJ2-3, with 8 bases matching TRBD2. The length of the CDR3 is 15 residues. With 0 bases clipped from V and 4 bases from J, the junction kept 3 bases outside the gene matches. Germline-derived CDR1 and CDR2 are SEHNR and FQNEAQ (reference sequence).

The CDR3 spells CASSVDRLNTEAFF. The CDR3, as DNA: TGTGCCAGCTCAGTTGACAGGCTGAACACTGAAGCTTTCTTT. The chain employs TRBV18 and TRBJ1-1; a weak D match, TRBD1 (6 bases). With 5 bases removed from V and 0 bases from J, the gap between germline ends came to 10 bases. The CDR3 sequence is 14 residues long. Germline CDR1 is KGHSH and CDR2 is LQKENI. The complete variable domain, with remaining parts taken from reference TRBV18 and TRBJ1-1, reads NAGVMQNPRHLVRRRGQEARLRCSPMKGHSHVYWYRQLPEEGLKFMVYLQKENIIDESGMPKERFSAEFPKEGPSILRIQQVVRGDSAAYFCASSVDRLNTEAFFGQGTRLTVV.

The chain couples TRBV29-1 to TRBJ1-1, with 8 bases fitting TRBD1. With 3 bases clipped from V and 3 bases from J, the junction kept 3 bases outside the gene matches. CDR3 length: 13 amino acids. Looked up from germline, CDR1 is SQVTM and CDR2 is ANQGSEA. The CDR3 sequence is CSVEEQGDTEAFF. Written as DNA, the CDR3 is TGCAGCGTTGAGGAACAGGGGGACACTGAAGCTTTCTTT.

CDR3 nucleotide sequence: TGTGCCAGCAGCCAGCTGGAGAACACTGAAGCTTTCTTT. Translation: CASSQLENTEAFF. This chain uses TRBV3-1 with TRBJ1-1; D ambiguous. The CDR3 loop spans 13 amino acids. V gave up 3 bases and J gave up 1 base, with 6 bases separating them. Germline V gives CDR1 LGHDT, CDR2 YNNKEL (reference sequence).

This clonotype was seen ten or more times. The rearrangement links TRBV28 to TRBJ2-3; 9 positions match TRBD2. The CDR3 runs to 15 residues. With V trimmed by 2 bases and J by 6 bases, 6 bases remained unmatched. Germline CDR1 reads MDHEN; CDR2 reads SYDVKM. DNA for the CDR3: TGTGCCAGCAGTTTAGCGGGAGGGCCTCGCGATACGCAGTATTTT. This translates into CASSLAGGPRDTQYF.

The CDR3 nucleotides are TGTGCCATCAGTGAGTCGTCTGGGGTTGAGACCCAGTACTTC. Translating it yields CAISESSGVETQYF. This chain connects TRBV10-3 to TRBJ2-5; D is unclear. Trimming removed 0 bases from V and 5 bases from J, with 10 bases in between. The CDR3 runs 14 residues. Germline V gene lookup returns CDR1 ENHRY and CDR2 SYGVKD.

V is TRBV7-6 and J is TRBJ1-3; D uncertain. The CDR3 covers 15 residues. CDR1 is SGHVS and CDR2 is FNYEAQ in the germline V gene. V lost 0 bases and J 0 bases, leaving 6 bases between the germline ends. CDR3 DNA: TGTGCCAGCAGCTTAGCGCCGGCCTCTGGAAACACCATATATTTT. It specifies CASSLAPASGNTIYF.

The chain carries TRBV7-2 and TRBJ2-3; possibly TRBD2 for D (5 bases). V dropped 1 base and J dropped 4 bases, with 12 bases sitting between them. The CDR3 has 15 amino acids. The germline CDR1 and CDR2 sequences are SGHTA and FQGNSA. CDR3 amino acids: CASSLEIGGADTQYF. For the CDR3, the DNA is TGTGCCAGCAGCTTAGAGATAGGAGGTGCAGATACGCAGTATTTT.

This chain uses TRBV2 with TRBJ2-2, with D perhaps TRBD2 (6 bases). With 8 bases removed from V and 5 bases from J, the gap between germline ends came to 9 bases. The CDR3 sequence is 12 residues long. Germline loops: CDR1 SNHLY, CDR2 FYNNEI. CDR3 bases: TGTGCCAGCCGCGGGGAAACCGGGGAGCTGTTTTTT. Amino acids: CASRGETGELFF.

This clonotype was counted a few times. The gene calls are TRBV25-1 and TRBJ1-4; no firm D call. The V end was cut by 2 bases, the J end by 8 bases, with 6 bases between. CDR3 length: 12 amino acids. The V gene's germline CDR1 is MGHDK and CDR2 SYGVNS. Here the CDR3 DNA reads TGTGCCAGCAGTGAAAATGCGGAAAAACTGTTTTTT. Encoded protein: CASSENAEKLFF.

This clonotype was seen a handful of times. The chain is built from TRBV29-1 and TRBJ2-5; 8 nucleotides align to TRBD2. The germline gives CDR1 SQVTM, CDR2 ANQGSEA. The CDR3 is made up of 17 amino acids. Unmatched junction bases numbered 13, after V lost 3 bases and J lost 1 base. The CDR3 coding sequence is TGCAGCGTTGACGGTGCCCCGGCGGGAGGTATCCAAGAGACCCAGTACTTC. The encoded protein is CSVDGAPAGGIQETQYF.

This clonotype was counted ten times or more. In DNA form, the CDR3 reads TGTGCCAGCAGTTTAGCACAGGGTGATGAAAAACTGTTTTTT. Translation gives CASSLAQGDEKLFF. J is TRBJ1-4 and V is TRBV28; D is perhaps TRBD1 (6 bases). Per germline, CDR1 MDHEN and CDR2 SYDVKM. Deletions cut 2 bases from V and 6 bases from J, with 10 bases between. The CDR3 consists of 14 residues.

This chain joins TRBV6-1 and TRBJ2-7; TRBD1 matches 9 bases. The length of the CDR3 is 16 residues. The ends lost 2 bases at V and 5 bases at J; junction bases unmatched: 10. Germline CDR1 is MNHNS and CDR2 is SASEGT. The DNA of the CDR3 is TGTGCCAGCAGTGAATCCACACCGGGACAGGGCCACGAGCAGTACTTC. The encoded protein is CASSESTPGQGHEQYF.

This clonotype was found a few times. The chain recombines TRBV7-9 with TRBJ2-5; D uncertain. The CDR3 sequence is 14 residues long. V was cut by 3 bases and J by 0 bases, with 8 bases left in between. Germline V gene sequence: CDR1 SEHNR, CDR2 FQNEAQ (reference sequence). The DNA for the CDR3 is TGTGCCAGCAGCTTGGGATCCAACCAAGAGACCCAGTACTTC. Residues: CASSLGSNQETQYF.

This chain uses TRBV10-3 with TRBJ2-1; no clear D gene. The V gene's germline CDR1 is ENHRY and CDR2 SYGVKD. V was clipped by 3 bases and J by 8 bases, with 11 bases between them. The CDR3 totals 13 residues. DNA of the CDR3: TGTGCCATCAGTGATCTGGGTTCAGATGAGCAGTTCTTC. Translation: CAISDLGSDEQFF.

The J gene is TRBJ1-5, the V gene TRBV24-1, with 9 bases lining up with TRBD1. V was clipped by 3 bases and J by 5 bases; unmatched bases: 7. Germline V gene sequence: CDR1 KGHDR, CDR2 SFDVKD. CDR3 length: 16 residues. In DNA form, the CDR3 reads TGTGCCACCAGTGATGCCGGGACAGGGTTTGATCAGCCCCAGCATTTT. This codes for CATSDAGTGFDQPQHF.

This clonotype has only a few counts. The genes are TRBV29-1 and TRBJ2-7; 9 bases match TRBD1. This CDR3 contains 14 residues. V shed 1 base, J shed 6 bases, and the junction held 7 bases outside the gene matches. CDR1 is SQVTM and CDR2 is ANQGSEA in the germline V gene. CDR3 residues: CSVEGAGQGGEQYF. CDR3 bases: TGCAGCGTTGAAGGGGCGGGACAGGGAGGCGAGCAGTACTTC.

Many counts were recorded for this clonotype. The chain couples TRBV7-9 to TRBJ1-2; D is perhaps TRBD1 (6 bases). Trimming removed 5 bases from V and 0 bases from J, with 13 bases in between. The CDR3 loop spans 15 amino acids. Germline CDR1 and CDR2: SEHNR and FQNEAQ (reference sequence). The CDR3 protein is CASSPQGYPNYGYTF. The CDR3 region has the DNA TGTGCCAGCAGCCCACAGGGCTATCCTAACTATGGCTACACCTTC.

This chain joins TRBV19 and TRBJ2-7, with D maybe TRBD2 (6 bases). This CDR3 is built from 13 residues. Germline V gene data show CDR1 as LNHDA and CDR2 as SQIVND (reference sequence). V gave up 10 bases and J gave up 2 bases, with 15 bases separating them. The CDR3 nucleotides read TGTGCCACCGCCGCGGGGCCCGCCTACGAGCAGTACTTC. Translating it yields CATAAGPAYEQYF.

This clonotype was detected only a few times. The CDR3 protein is CASSGRGSSYEQYF. CDR3 in DNA: TGTGCCAGCAGCGGACGGGGAAGCTCCTACGAGCAGTACTTC. The chain joins TRBV27 to TRBJ2-7, with D perhaps matching TRBD2 (5 bases). V was shortened by 6 bases and J by 0 bases, with 12 bases between the two germline ends. The CDR3 totals 14 residues. CDR1 is MNHEY and CDR2 is SMNVEV in the germline V gene (reference sequence).

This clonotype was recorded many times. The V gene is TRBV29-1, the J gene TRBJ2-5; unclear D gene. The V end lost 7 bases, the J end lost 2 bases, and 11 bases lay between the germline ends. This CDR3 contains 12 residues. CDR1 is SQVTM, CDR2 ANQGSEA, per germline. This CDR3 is CSAPGFQETQYF. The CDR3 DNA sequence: TGCAGCGCTCCGGGCTTTCAAGAGACCCAGTACTTC.

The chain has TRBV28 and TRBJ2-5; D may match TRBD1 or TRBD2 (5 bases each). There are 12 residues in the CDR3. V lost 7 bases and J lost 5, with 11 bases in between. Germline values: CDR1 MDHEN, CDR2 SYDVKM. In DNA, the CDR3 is TGTGCCAGCACTTCGGGACCCGAGACCCAGTACTTC. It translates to CASTSGPETQYF.

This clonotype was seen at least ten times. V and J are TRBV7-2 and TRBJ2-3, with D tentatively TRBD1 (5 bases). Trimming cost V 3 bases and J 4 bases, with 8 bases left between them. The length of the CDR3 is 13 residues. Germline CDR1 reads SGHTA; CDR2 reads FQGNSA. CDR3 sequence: CASSFQGADTQYF. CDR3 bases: TGTGCCAGCAGCTTCCAGGGCGCAGATACGCAGTATTTT.

This CDR3 reads CASSPRTVASTEAFF. The CDR3 DNA reads TGTGCCAGCAGCCCTAGGACAGTAGCGAGCACTGAAGCTTTCTTT. This chain links TRBV3-1 with TRBJ1-1; TRBD1 is a possible D gene (6 bases). This CDR3 has 15 residues. V was pared by 4 bases and J by 4 bases, with 16 bases between. The germline V gene encodes CDR1 LGHDT and CDR2 YNNKEL (reference sequence).